This T cell receptor (beta chain) was recorded in a study of T cells in Graves' hyperthyroidism and ophthalmopathy. This CDR3 has 20 amino acids. Losses at the gene ends were 2 bases for V and 1 base for J; bases not matched to a gene: 14. Germline CDR1 SGHVS, CDR2 FQNEAQ. Comment on this clonotype: No antigen is known for it.

RNA transcripts gave rise to amplified TCR beta CDR3 regions. The HTBI primer set was used in a first-round RT-PCR of the TCR CDR3. MiXCR, run by TCRdb on the multiplex PCR reads, gives a single entry per CDR3 protein. The sample consists of 110,000 to 150,000 distinct CDR3 sequences, approximately 24% of them appearing once. Uncontrolled infections, other autoimmune diseases, pregnancy or lactation led to exclusion of patients. In making diagnoses, clinical symptoms, serum thyroxine and TRAb, thyroid ultrasound and orbital computed tomography were all used. Broader study findings: Researchers found most expanded thyroid clonotypes above 0.001 in blood as well. A median about 7 months before onset, the model predicted ophthalmopathy.

The chain couples TRBV7-8 to TRBJ2-3; TRBD2 aligns across 11 bases. The receptor's source is a woman in her forties or fifties with Graves' hyperthyroidism that later progressed to Graves' ophthalmopathy. The sample comprised blood. The CDR3 nucleotides are TGTGCCAGCAGCTTAAGGAGGGCTAGCGGGAGGCCGCCCCGCACAGATACGCAGTATTTT. The encoded protein is CASSLRRASGRPPRTDTQYF.